The 7 T cell receptor beta chains given below trace back to one sample, sequenced in a study of CD8+ T cells in alopecia areata. Sequencing relied on a cDNA template that was reverse transcribed from extracted RNA. Profiling relied on immunoSEQ multiplex PCR, and the TCRdb table lists in-frame clones only, not all of them. Among about 110,000 clones listed, approximately 59% were seen once. Sequenced sample: CD8+ T cells sorted from blood. The source of these receptors is a human donor in good health.

The chain uses TRBV9 and TRBJ2-7; unclear D gene. Germline V lookup: CDR1 SGDLS, CDR2 YYNGEE. Trimming removed 4 bases at V and 2 bases at J, with 13 bases between. The CDR3 is 14 amino acids. The CDR3 sequence is CASSPGPEPYEQYF. The CDR3, as DNA: TGTGCCAGCAGCCCCGGACCGGAACCCTACGAGCAGTACTTC.

The chain recombines TRBV5-4 with TRBJ2-2; D is ambiguous. This CDR3 is built from 14 residues. Trimming left V 5 bases short and J 2 bases short, with 10 bases between. Looked up from germline, CDR1 is SGHNT and CDR2 is YYREEE (reference sequence). CDR3 in DNA: TGTGCCAGCAGTCCTGCTCCTAACACCGGGGAGCTGTTTTTT. It is translated as CASSPAPNTGELFF. Variable domain in full (rest from reference TRBV5-4 and TRBJ2-2): ETGVTQSPTHLIKTRGQQVTLRCSSQSGHNTVSWYQQALGQGPQFIFQYYREEENGRGNFPPRFSGLQFPNYSSELNVNALELDDSALYLCASSPAPNTGELFFGEGSRLTVL.

The genes are TRBV13 and TRBJ2-7, with 7 bases identical to TRBD1. CDR3 size: 15 residues. Germline lookup yields CDR1 PRHDT and CDR2 FYEKMQ (reference sequence). Trimming took 6 bases from V and 2 from J; bases not matched to a gene: 10. CDR3 amino acids: CASSPGQSATYEQYF. The DNA of the CDR3 is TGTGCCAGCAGTCCGGGACAGTCAGCAACCTACGAGCAGTACTTC.

V is TRBV5-6 and J is TRBJ1-1, with TRBD1 as a possible D gene (5 bases). The CDR3 runs 13 residues. V lost 1 base and J lost 4, with 8 bases in between. CDR1 is SGHDT and CDR2 is YYEEEE in the germline V gene. Here the CDR3 DNA reads TGTGCCAGCAGCTTGCAGGGTTCCACTGAAGCTTTCTTT. Its translation is CASSLQGSTEAFF.

This rearrangement joins TRBV5-1 to TRBJ2-1; tentatively, D is TRBD1 or TRBD2 (6 bases each). CDR3 length: 15 amino acids. Per germline, CDR1 SGHRS and CDR2 YFSETQ. Trimming cost V 1 base and J 8 bases, with 16 bases left between them. CDR3 residues: CASSLIRGLSDEQFF. The CDR3 DNA reads TGCGCCAGCAGCTTGATCCGGGGGCTATCGGATGAGCAGTTCTTC.

This chain links TRBV28 with TRBJ2-6, with TRBD1 matching over 7 bases. There are 17 residues in the CDR3. CDR1 MDHEN and CDR2 SYDVKM come from the germline V gene. With V trimmed by 3 bases and J by 4 bases, 9 bases remained unmatched. In DNA, the CDR3 is TGTGCCAGCAGTTTCCGGGACAGCTCCGTGGGGGCCAACGTCCTGACTTTC. The encoded protein is CASSFRDSSVGANVLTF.

This clone showed up many times. The chain is built from TRBV13 and TRBJ2-2, with D unclear. The CDR3 length is 12 residues. The germline V gene encodes CDR1 PRHDT and CDR2 FYEKMQ (reference sequence). The V end was cut by 11 bases, the J end by 2 bases, with 9 bases between. As DNA, the CDR3 is TGTGCCTGGCTGGGAAACACCGGGGAGCTGTTTTTT. It is translated as CAWLGNTGELFF.